There are a few counts of the clone carrying this T cell receptor beta chain. This entry comes from a study of blood T cell repertoires in COVID-19. Background on the study: T cells, B-cell-depleted T cells, or PBMCs provided the cDNA or gDNA that served as material.

In the study's own analysis: Estimated nucleated cell counts came from reference gene primer amplification. Assay used: immunoSEQ multiplex PCR; TCRdb lists only in-frame clones, some missing. The DNA gave D and trimming, while V, J and clone size come from that table. The table includes about 97,000 clones, about 87% detected once. The clonotype comes from a human donor in a cohort sampled during active COVID-19. Sequencing was carried out using peripheral blood.

This CDR3 is CASSWGVNEKLFF. CDR3 DNA: TGTGCCAGCAGTTGGGGAGTAAATGAAAAACTGTTTTTT. The genes are TRBV6-5 and TRBJ1-4; D remains unclear. Per the germline V gene, CDR1 is MNHEY and CDR2 is SVGAGI. Between the trimmed V and J ends, which lost 4 bases and 5 bases, there was a span of 8 bases. The CDR3 contains 13 residues.